Listed here are 9 T cell receptor beta chains from one sample, sequenced in a study of shared clonotypes between healthy human individuals. Measured with immunoSEQ multiplex PCR; TCRdb has only the in-frame clones, and not every one. The sample lists millions of clones, more than 80% occurring once. What was sequenced was naive CD4+ T cells sorted from blood. Subset described: CD45RA+ positively selected. Every receptor here comes from a man younger than 35 in good health.

A note on this clone: The sample has other DNA sequences that encode this CDR3 too. The rearrangement links TRBV2 to TRBJ2-7; D unclear. V gave up 4 bases and J gave up 3 bases, with 7 bases separating them. Germline V gene data show CDR1 as SNHLY and CDR2 as FYNNEI. The CDR3 has 12 residues. The chain's CDR3 is CASSVQVYEQYF. CDR3 DNA sequence: TGTGCCAGCAGTGTTCAGGTCTACGAGCAGTACTTC.

The rearrangement joins TRBV7-2 to TRBJ2-1, with 10 bases identical to TRBD2. The V segment lost 6 bases and the J segment 5 bases; nucleotides outside the gene matches: 7. The V gene's germline CDR1 is SGHTA and CDR2 FQGNSA. CDR3 size: 15 residues. This CDR3 reads CASRFSGGQDNEQFF. In DNA, the CDR3 is TGTGCCAGCAGGTTTAGCGGGGGGCAGGACAATGAGCAGTTCTTC.

This clone was observed a single time. This specimen includes other DNA sequences encoding the same CDR3. The chain carries TRBV18 and TRBJ2-3, with unresolved D. Germline V CDR1 and CDR2: KGHSH, LQKENI. Trimming took off 5 bases at V and 4 bases at J, with 4 bases between the two ends. The CDR3 runs 11 residues. CDR3 amino acids: CASSTSDTQYF. The DNA of the CDR3 is TGTGCCAGCTCAACGTCAGATACGCAGTATTTT. The full variable domain, rest sourced from reference TRBV18 and TRBJ2-3, is NAGVMQNPRHLVRRRGQEARLRCSPMKGHSHVYWYRQLPEEGLKFMVYLQKENIIDESGMPKERFSAEFPKEGPSILRIQQVVRGDSAAYFCASSTSDTQYFGPGTRLTVL.

The chain recombines TRBV18 with TRBJ2-5, with D perhaps matching TRBD1 or TRBD2 (5 bases each). Germline V gene lookup returns CDR1 KGHSH and CDR2 LQKENI. The CDR3 is made up of 14 amino acids. The ends were cut back, 3 bases at V and 5 bases at J, with 13 bases in the middle. The CDR3 sequence: CASSPGLAPETQYF. The CDR3, as DNA: TGTGCCAGCTCACCGGGGCTAGCTCCGGAGACCCAGTACTTC.

This clone was seen a handful of times. This chain joins TRBV7-3 and TRBJ1-6, with D perhaps TRBD1 (6 bases). The CDR3 has 14 amino acids. Trimming removed 3 bases from V and 10 bases from J, with 13 bases in between. The germline V gene encodes CDR1 SGHTA and CDR2 FQGTGA. CDR3 DNA sequence: TGTGCCAGCAGCTTGACAGGAGGAGGATCACCCCTCCACTTT. This codes for CASSLTGGGSPLHF.

This chain uses TRBV7-8 with TRBJ2-3; weak D call: TRBD2 (5 bases). CDR1 and CDR2 from the germline V gene are SGHVS and FQNEAQ. V was pared by 7 bases and J by 2 bases, with 16 bases between. The CDR3 loop spans 15 amino acids. CDR3 protein: CASTQGPRDTDTQYF. CDR3 bases: TGTGCCAGCACCCAAGGCCCGAGGGACACAGATACGCAGTATTTT.

The rearrangement uses TRBV5-1 and TRBJ2-5, with D perhaps TRBD1 (7 bases). This CDR3 is built from 15 residues. Germline assignment: CDR1 SGHRS and CDR2 YFSETQ. Trimming removed 4 bases at V and 5 bases at J, with 18 bases between. The CDR3 reads CASSPRQGGIETQYF. The CDR3 nucleotides are TGCGCCAGCAGCCCCAGACAGGGAGGAATTGAGACCCAGTACTTC.

The chain combines TRBV5-6 with TRBJ2-7, with D uncertain. The CDR3 covers 16 residues. CDR1 is SGHDT and CDR2 is YYEEEE in the germline V gene. V was shortened by 5 bases and J by 7 bases, with 25 bases between the two germline ends. The CDR3 DNA is TGTGCCAGCAGTTTTTTCGGAGACGCCAGCCTTGGGGAGCAGTACTTC. This translates into CASSFFGDASLGEQYF.

This chain connects TRBV6-5 to TRBJ2-7, with a tentative D call TRBD1 (5 bases). This CDR3 contains 14 residues. V lost 6 bases and J 2 bases, leaving 14 bases between the germline ends. Germline assignment: CDR1 MNHEY and CDR2 SVGAGI. As DNA, the CDR3 is TGTGCCAGCAGGCAGGGTCACGGAGCCTACGAGCAGTACTTC. Residues: CASRQGHGAYEQYF.